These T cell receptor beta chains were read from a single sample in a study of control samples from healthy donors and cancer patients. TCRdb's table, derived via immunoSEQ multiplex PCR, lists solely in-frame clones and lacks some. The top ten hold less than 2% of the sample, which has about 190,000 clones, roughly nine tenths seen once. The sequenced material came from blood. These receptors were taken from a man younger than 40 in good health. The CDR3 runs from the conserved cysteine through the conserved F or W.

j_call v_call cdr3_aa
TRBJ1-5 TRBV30 CAWSLQSNQPQHF
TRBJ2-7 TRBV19 CASSIAGGQLNYEQYF
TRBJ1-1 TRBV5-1 CASSLGGRPTEAFF
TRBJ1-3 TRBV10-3 CAISEFELYSGNTIYF
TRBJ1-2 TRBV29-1 CSVPGDRGDFYGYTF
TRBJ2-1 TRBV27 CASSPSRPVSSYNEQFF
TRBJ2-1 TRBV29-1 CSVVGGTGLSYNEQFF
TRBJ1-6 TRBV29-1 CSAQTGGNSPLHF
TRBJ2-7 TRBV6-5 CASNRQDEQYF
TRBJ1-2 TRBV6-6 CASSYPVYGYTF
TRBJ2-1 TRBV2 CASLIGHPYNEQFF
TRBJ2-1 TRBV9 CASSVGTDNEQFF
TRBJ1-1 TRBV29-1 CSVGRFWTGGGTEAFF
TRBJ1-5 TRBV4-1 CASSPRQSDGYSNQPQHF
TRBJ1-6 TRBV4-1 CASSQDVEGRGYNSPLYF
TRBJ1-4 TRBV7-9 CASSSNGATNEKLFF
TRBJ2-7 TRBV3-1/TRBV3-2 CASSPGLEYYEQYF
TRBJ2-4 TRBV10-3 CAISETGQGGDIQYF
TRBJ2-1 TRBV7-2 CASSSGTNRYNEQFF
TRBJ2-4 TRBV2 CASSESGQLKNIQYF
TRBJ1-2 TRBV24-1 CATSQPGTGWVGYTF
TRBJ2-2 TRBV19 CASPGVAGELFF
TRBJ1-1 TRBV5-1 CASSLGGTGEAFF
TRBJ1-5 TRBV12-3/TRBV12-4 CASSETGGQPQHF
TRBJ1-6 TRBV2 CASSGGANNSPLHF
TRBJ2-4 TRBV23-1 CASSPRDNSKNIQYF
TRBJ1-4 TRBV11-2 CASSRGTTTNEKLFF
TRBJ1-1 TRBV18 CASSRSEEGANTEAFF
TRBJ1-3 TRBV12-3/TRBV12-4 CASSLLGDTIYF
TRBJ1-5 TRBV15 CATRLHSYSNQPQHF
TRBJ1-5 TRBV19 CASLPGQGIWGQPQHF
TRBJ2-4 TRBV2 CASSEGLAKNIQYF
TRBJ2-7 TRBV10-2 CASSEYQAHYEQYF
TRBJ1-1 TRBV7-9 CASSLVVRWNTEAFF
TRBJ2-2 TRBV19 CASSFGQSNTGELFF
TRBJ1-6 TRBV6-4 CASSDDPNSPLHF
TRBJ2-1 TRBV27 CASSLSTNEQFF
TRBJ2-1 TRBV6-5 CASREGSSYNEQFF
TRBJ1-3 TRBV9 CASSVGVDSGNTIYF
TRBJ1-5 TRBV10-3 CAISERVQQPQHF
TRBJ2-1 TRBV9 CASSPSTGTINEQFF
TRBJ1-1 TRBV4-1 CASSQDPNPGTEAFF
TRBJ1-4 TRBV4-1 CASSHRTGTSGEKLFF
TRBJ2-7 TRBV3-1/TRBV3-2 CASSQEGGTYEQYF
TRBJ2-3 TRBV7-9 CASSLGGRAGDTQYF
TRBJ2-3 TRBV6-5 CASSYGSEDFTDTQYF
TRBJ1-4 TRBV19 CASSKPGQGGEEKLFF
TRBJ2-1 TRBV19 CASSLAGGRGSLNEQFF
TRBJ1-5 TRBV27 CASSRMDRGGNQPQHF
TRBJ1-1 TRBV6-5 CASTDNTEAFF
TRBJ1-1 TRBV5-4 CASSSGPDTEAFF
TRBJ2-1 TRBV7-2 CASSATGTRTYNEQFF
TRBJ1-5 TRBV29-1 CSVGQGGNQPQHF